The clone carrying this TCR beta chain turned up a few times. Its antigen is not known. This entry belongs to a study of CD8+ T cells in alopecia areata. Whole-study context: Tofacitinib administration to treated patients was oral, at 5 to 10 mg twice daily. Study-wide findings and caveats: Scalp samples also yield sequences from resident alphabeta T cells of normal skin. TCR sharing across patients was less clear than in mice, possibly HLA-related.

Extraction and reverse transcription of RNA yielded cDNA as the sequencing template. Sequencing used immunoSEQ multiplex PCR; TCRdb keeps in-frame clones, though not all of them. The table includes fewer than 200,000 clones, approximately 59% detected once. This receptor was identified in a human donor with alopecia areata. The input for sequencing was CD4+ T cells sorted from blood, taken at week 0.

DNA for the CDR3: TGTGCCAGCAGTATTGAGGGAAGGAACACTGAAGCTTTCTTT. This translates into CASSIEGRNTEAFF. The chain links TRBV2 to TRBJ1-1; D is unclear. Germline CDR1 reads SNHLY; CDR2 reads FYNNEI. This CDR3 region has 14 residues. V was cut by 5 bases and J by 1 base, with 11 bases left in between. Together with reference TRBV2 and TRBJ1-1, the CDR3 gives the full variable domain: EPEVTQTPSHQVTQMGQEVILRCVPISNHLYFYWYRQILGQKVEFLVSFYNNEISEKSEIFDDQFSVERPDGSNFTLKIRSTKLEDSAMYFCASSIEGRNTEAFFGQGTRLTVV.